These 9 T cell receptor beta chains came from one sample sequenced in a study of blood T cell repertoires in COVID-19. Sequencing was performed with immunoSEQ multiplex PCR; in TCRdb, only in-frame clones are kept and a portion is missing. Altogether about 72,000 clones are present, 86% being singletons, with the ten largest covering roughly 13%. The sample taken for sequencing was peripheral blood. The source is a woman aged 55-69 years with acute or convalescent COVID-19.

The sample holds one count of this clone. At one boundary the junction diverges from the germline segment, which might be a read error. The chain combines TRBV5-1 with TRBJ2-7; 9 nucleotides line up with TRBD2. From germline, CDR1 is SGHRS and CDR2 YFSETQ. This CDR3 region has 15 residues. The CDR3 sequence is CARSLRGGPGYEQYF. DNA for the CDR3: TGCGCCCGCAGCTTGCGGGGGGGGCCTGGGTACGAGCAGTACTTC.

This chain connects TRBV6-5 to TRBJ1-5; no definite D call. CDR1 and CDR2 (germline): MNHEY, SVGAGI. Trimming shortened V by 6 bases and J by 4 bases, and 10 bases separated the two germline ends. This CDR3 has 13 residues. CDR3: CASSQRRNQPQHF. The CDR3 nucleotides read TGTGCCAGCAGCCAGCGACGGAATCAGCCCCAGCATTTT.

The V gene is TRBV5-1, the J gene TRBJ2-3; 15 nucleotides line up with TRBD2. Looked up from germline, CDR1 is SGHRS and CDR2 is YFSETQ. The ends lost 4 bases at V and 3 bases at J; junction bases unmatched: 6. This CDR3 spans 17 amino acids. CDR3 region: CASSRTSGGAGTDTQYF. CDR3 coding DNA: TGCGCCAGCAGCCGGACTAGCGGGGGGGCCGGGACAGATACGCAGTATTTT.

The V call is TRBV25-1, the J call TRBJ2-7, with 11 bases matching TRBD2. The V gene end was trimmed by 4 bases and the J gene end by 3 bases; junction bases not matched to a gene: 2. This CDR3 region has 14 residues. CDR1 and CDR2 (germline): MGHDK, SYGVNS. The CDR3 bases are TGTGCCAGCAGTGCCGGGACTAGCGGCTACGAGCAGTACTTC. Protein: CASSAGTSGYEQYF.

The chain links TRBV5-1 to TRBJ1-3; D is ambiguous. The CDR3 runs to 14 residues. Trimming left V 4 bases short and J 0 bases short, with 8 bases between. Germline CDR1 SGHRS, CDR2 YFSETQ. The DNA for the CDR3 is TGCGCCAGCAGCCTATCCCTCTCTGGAAACACCATATATTTT. Translation: CASSLSLSGNTIYF.

The CDR3 bases are TGTGCCAGTCAAGACAGGGCCGGGGCCAACGTCCTGACTTTC. It specifies CASQDRAGANVLTF. The chain uses TRBV19 and TRBJ2-6; 7 bases are a match to TRBD1. From germline, CDR1 is LNHDA and CDR2 SQIVND (reference sequence). The V gene end was trimmed by 8 bases and the J gene end by 4 bases; junction bases not matched to a gene: 5. The CDR3 spans 14 residues.

The chain links TRBV19 to TRBJ1-5; D ambiguous. From germline, CDR1 is LNHDA and CDR2 SQIVND (reference sequence). V lost 0 bases, J lost 7 bases, and 13 bases lay in between. This CDR3 contains 15 residues. CDR3 region: CASSIDEASGQPQHF. The CDR3, as DNA: TGTGCCAGTAGTATAGATGAAGCGAGCGGACAGCCCCAGCATTTT.

The chain has TRBV4-1 and TRBJ2-3; D is undetermined. The V gene lost 3 bases and the J gene lost 5 bases, with 15 bases spanning the gap. This CDR3 comprises 15 residues. CDR1 and CDR2 from the germline V gene are MGHRA and YSYEKL. CDR3 sequence: CASSHSDSLLDTQYF. CDR3 bases: TGCGCCAGCAGCCACTCAGATTCGCTCCTAGATACGCAGTATTTT.

The chain carries TRBV10-1 and TRBJ2-2; a weak D match, TRBD1 (5 bases). Trimming left V 2 bases short and J 1 base short, with 11 bases between. The CDR3 is 16 residues long. Germline V gene lookup returns CDR1 WNHNN and CDR2 SYGVQD (reference sequence). The CDR3 bases are TGCGCCAGCAGTGAGGGCCGTCAGGGGAACACCGGGGAGCTGTTTTTT. It encodes CASSEGRQGNTGELFF.